What follows is one T cell receptor (beta chain) and its context. Authors' data handling: By means of reference gene primer amplification, nucleated cell counts were estimated. Assay used: immunoSEQ multiplex PCR; TCRdb lists only in-frame clones, some missing. The D gene and trimming were derived from the DNA, and the V and J assignments and clone size from that table. The table has around 70,000 clones, about 80% seen once. This specimen belongs to a study of blood T cell repertoires in COVID-19. Study overall: From T cells, B-cell-depleted T cells, or PBMCs came the material, which was cDNA or gDNA.

The germline V and J ends were trimmed by 2 bases and 10 bases, with 8 bases remaining between them. Germline CDR1 and CDR2: MNHNS and SASEGT. The CDR3 contains 11 residues. Sequencing used peripheral blood. This clonotype was obtained from a man aged 55 to 69 with active or convalescent COVID-19. The rearrangement links TRBV6-1 to TRBJ1-1; D perhaps matches TRBD1 (5 bases). CDR3 sequence: CASSEIRGAFF. CDR3 coding DNA: TGTGCCAGCAGTGAAATTAGGGGAGCTTTCTTT.